This TCR beta chain was recovered during a study of shared clonotypes between healthy human individuals. About the study: Those who served as donors were a couple of women and a few men between the ages of 18 and 49.

TCRdb's copy holds only in-frame clones and misses some; the assay was immunoSEQ multiplex PCR. The table lists approximately 620,000 clones, about 96% of them singletons. The sequence was collected from a woman aged 30 to 39 in good health. The sequencing input was naive CD4+ T cells sorted from blood. As to subset: CD45RA+ positively selected.

Here the CDR3 reads CAWTSGLAGSTDTQYF. The CDR3, as DNA: TGTGCCTGGACCTCGGGACTAGCGGGAAGCACAGATACGCAGTATTTT. The chain couples TRBV30 to TRBJ2-3; 13 nucleotides match TRBD2. Unmatched junction bases numbered 4, after V lost 4 bases and J lost 0 bases. Per germline, CDR1 GTSNPN and CDR2 SVGIG (reference sequence). The CDR3 runs 16 residues.